Following are 28 T cell receptor beta chains from one sample sequenced in a study of cytomegalovirus exposure and HLA in healthy donors. Clones were read by immunoSEQ multiplex PCR, and TCRdb kept only the in-frame ones, dropping some. The repertoire has 150,000 to 200,000 clones, around 88% of them found once; the top ten carry about 1.5%. The sample comprised PBMCs. These receptor sequences come from a woman in her late teens or twenties in good health and CMV-seronegative.

The chain is built from TRBV13 and TRBJ1-1; 8 bases are a match to TRBD1. Germline assignment: CDR1 PRHDT and CDR2 FYEKMQ (reference sequence). The J segment lost 4 bases and the V segment lost 0 bases, leaving 16 bases of the junction unmatched. This CDR3 spans 19 amino acids. In DNA, the CDR3 is TGTGCCAGCAGCTTAGGCCAAGGATCCTTACAAACAGGGGGCACTGAAGCTTTCTTT. The encoded protein is CASSLGQGSLQTGGTEAFF.

V is TRBV5-1 and J is TRBJ1-4; D unclear. Germline V gene data show CDR1 as SGHRS and CDR2 as YFSETQ. CDR3 length equals 14 residues. Trimming shortened V by 0 bases and J by 4 bases, and 7 bases separated the two germline ends. The CDR3 protein is CASSLDVSNEKLFF. The CDR3 bases are TGCGCCAGCAGCTTGGATGTCAGTAATGAAAAACTGTTTTTT.

V and J are TRBV7-8 and TRBJ1-4; perhaps TRBD1 as D (6 bases). The CDR3 loop spans 12 amino acids. Germline CDR1 reads SGHVS; CDR2 reads FQNEAQ. The CDR3 here is CATRQGLEKLFF. In DNA form, the CDR3 reads TGTGCTACTCGGCAGGGGCTCGAAAAACTGTTTTTT. Based on the CDR3 plus reference TRBV7-8 and TRBJ1-4, the full variable domain is GAGVSQSPRYKVAKRGQDVALRCDPISGHVSLFWYQQALGQGPEFLTYFQNEAQLDKSGLPSDRFFAERPEGSVSTLKIQRTQQEDSAVYLCATRQGLEKLFFGSGTQLSVL.

This chain uses TRBV4-2 with TRBJ2-1, with 9 bases aligning to TRBD1. J lost 9 bases, V lost 3 bases, and 12 bases had no gene match. This CDR3 region has 16 residues. Germline V gene sequence: CDR1 LGHNA, CDR2 YNFKEQ. The chain's CDR3 is CASSQFGTGIFVEQFF. DNA for the CDR3: TGTGCCAGCAGCCAGTTCGGGACAGGGATATTCGTTGAGCAGTTCTTC.

This chain connects TRBV5-1 to TRBJ1-2, with 12 nucleotides matching TRBD1. The CDR3 contains 15 residues. The germline V gene has CDR1 SGHRS and CDR2 YFSETQ. V dropped 5 bases and J dropped 12; count of bases not matched to a gene: 14. The CDR3 sequence is CASRAETGTGGGDTF. In nucleotides, the CDR3 is TGCGCCAGCAGAGCGGAAACCGGGACAGGGGGCGGCGACACCTTC.

This chain links TRBV5-1 with TRBJ1-1; the match to TRBD1 covers 12 bases. V lost 4 bases to trimming and J lost 11 bases; unmatched junction nucleotides: 6. CDR3 length: 13 amino acids. Germline-derived CDR1 and CDR2 are SGHRS and YFSETQ. In DNA form, the CDR3 reads TGCGCCAGCAGCGCAGGGACAGGGGGCGAGGCTTTCTTT. Its protein is CASSAGTGGEAFF.

This rearrangement joins TRBV6-5 to TRBJ1-3; the match to TRBD1 covers 7 bases. The CDR3 spans 14 residues. V lost 5 bases to trimming and J lost 0 bases; unmatched junction nucleotides: 1. Germline-derived CDR1 and CDR2 are MNHEY and SVGAGI. The CDR3 protein is CASSRTGSGNTIYF. CDR3 DNA: TGTGCCAGCAGTCGGACAGGCTCTGGAAACACCATATATTTT.

The chain carries TRBV11-2 and TRBJ1-5; 9 bases match TRBD1. Germline lookup yields CDR1 SGHAT and CDR2 FQNNGV. The CDR3 is made up of 15 amino acids. The V segment lost 5 bases and the J segment 1 base; nucleotides outside the gene matches: 3. CDR3 in DNA: TGTGCCAGCAGCCCCGGGACAGGGAGCAATCAGCCCCAGCATTTT. Protein product: CASSPGTGSNQPQHF.

V gene TRBV10-1 combines with J gene TRBJ2-7; a possible D gene is TRBD1 (6 bases). V was pared by 5 bases and J by 2 bases, with 13 bases between. The germline V gene has CDR1 WNHNN and CDR2 SYGVQD (reference sequence). CDR3 length equals 14 residues. CDR3 amino acids: CASSPVRTAYEQYF. CDR3 sequence (DNA): TGCGCCAGCAGTCCAGTACGGACAGCCTACGAGCAGTACTTC.

V and J are TRBV7-9 and TRBJ2-5; D may be TRBD1 (5 bases). Trimming took 5 bases from V and 5 from J, leaving 24 bases between them. The germline CDR1 and CDR2 sequences are SEHNR and FQNEAQ (reference sequence). The CDR3 contains 17 residues. CDR3 DNA: TGTGCCAGCAGCCCCAGAGTAAAAGGGGTCGGGTGGGAGACCCAGTACTTC. The encoded protein is CASSPRVKGVGWETQYF.

This chain connects TRBV30 to TRBJ1-2; D is unclear. CDR1 is GTSNPN and CDR2 is SVGIG in the germline V gene (reference sequence). The CDR3 loop spans 15 amino acids. The germline V and J ends were trimmed by 0 bases and 8 bases, with 19 bases remaining between them. Here the CDR3 reads CAWSVTSASSEGYTF. DNA for the CDR3: TGTGCCTGGAGTGTGACTTCGGCGTCCTCGGAGGGCTACACCTTC.

In its sample, this clone was seen once. The chain links TRBV5-1 to TRBJ1-4; 7 positions match TRBD1. In germline, CDR1 is SGHRS, CDR2 YFSETQ. This CDR3 spans 16 amino acids. Trimming cost V 0 bases and J 4 bases; bases outside gene matches: 6. The CDR3: CASSLDRGRINEKLFF. The CDR3 DNA sequence: TGCGCCAGCAGCTTGGACAGGGGTCGTATTAATGAAAAACTGTTTTTT.

V gene TRBV6-5 combines with J gene TRBJ1-4; D gene uncertain. Per the germline V gene, CDR1 is MNHEY and CDR2 is SVGAGI. CDR3 size: 14 residues. Trimming took 0 bases from V and 5 from J, leaving 7 bases between them. CDR3 DNA sequence: TGTGCCAGCAGTTACTCCCGGGTGAATGAAAAACTGTTTTTT. It encodes CASSYSRVNEKLFF.

The rearrangement links TRBV5-3 to TRBJ1-4; D might be TRBD1 (6 bases). TRBV5-3 is known as an ORF, though its function is uncertain. The CDR3 runs to 14 residues. V was pared by 4 bases and J by 8 bases, with 15 bases between. CDR3 coding DNA: TGTGCCAGAAGCCCACAGGGAACATGGGAAAAACTGTTTTTT. Its translation is CARSPQGTWEKLFF.

The rearrangement links TRBV7-2 to TRBJ1-2; possible D gene TRBD1, 6 bases. The CDR3 extends over 14 amino acids. V was clipped by 5 bases and J by 5 bases, with 15 bases between them. Germline V CDR1 and CDR2: SGHTA, FQGNSA. The DNA of the CDR3 is TGTGCCAGCAGCATTCATCAGGGGTCTTATGGCTACACCTTC. Translation gives CASSIHQGSYGYTF.

The rearrangement joins TRBV5-1 to TRBJ2-7; TRBD2 is a possible D gene (6 bases). Trimming shortened V by 6 bases and J by 3 bases, and 19 bases separated the two germline ends. The V gene's germline CDR1 is SGHRS and CDR2 YFSETQ. This CDR3 is 15 amino acids long. The CDR3, as DNA: TGCGCCAGCACCCCCGGTGGAGCGGGCTTCTACGAGCAGTACTTC. Translated: CASTPGGAGFYEQYF.

V and J are TRBV28 and TRBJ2-5; D may be TRBD1 (9 bases). This CDR3 spans 16 amino acids. The germline CDR1 and CDR2 sequences are MDHEN and SYDVKM. V was trimmed by 3 bases and J by 2 bases, leaving 16 bases between them. For the CDR3, the DNA is TGTGCCAGCAGTTTGGGACAGGGCGGGGGGCAAGAGACCCAGTACTTC. As protein: CASSLGQGGGQETQYF.

J is TRBJ1-5 and V is TRBV5-8; 7 nucleotides match TRBD1. Germline trimming cut 5 bases from V and 3 bases from J; bases unmatched to any gene: 14. CDR1 is SGHTS, CDR2 YDEGEE, per germline. CDR3 length: 17 residues. CDR3 sequence: CASRDRTGILNNQPQHF. As DNA, the CDR3 is TGTGCCAGCAGGGACCGGACAGGCATTCTCAACAATCAGCCCCAGCATTTT.

The gene calls are TRBV4-1 and TRBJ2-3; 9 positions match TRBD1. With V trimmed by 4 bases and J by 3 bases, 11 bases remained unmatched. Germline CDR1 is MGHRA and CDR2 is YSYEKL. This CDR3 comprises 17 residues. The DNA of the CDR3 is TGCGCCAGCAGCCGCAAATTGGGACAGGGTCTTACAGATACGCAGTATTTT. Its protein is CASSRKLGQGLTDTQYF.

V and J are TRBV2 and TRBJ2-3; tentatively, D is TRBD2 (6 bases). The length of the CDR3 is 14 residues. V lost 9 bases and J lost 2, with 15 bases in between. The germline V gene encodes CDR1 SNHLY and CDR2 FYNNEI. The CDR3 sequence: CASRAGENTDTQYF. The CDR3 nucleotides are TGTGCCAGTCGAGCGGGTGAGAACACAGATACGCAGTATTTT.

The J gene is TRBJ2-7, the V gene TRBV7-6, with TRBD1 matching 8 bases. The CDR3 is 14 amino acids. From germline, CDR1 is SGHVS and CDR2 FNYEAQ. Trimming took 1 base from V and 3 from J; bases not matched to a gene: 2. The CDR3 sequence is CASSLGGQDYEQYF. The CDR3 bases are TGTGCCAGCAGCTTAGGGGGACAGGACTACGAGCAGTACTTC.

V gene TRBV14 combines with J gene TRBJ2-2, with D possibly being TRBD1 (5 bases). Germline assignment: CDR1 SGHDN and CDR2 FVKESK. This CDR3 is built from 15 residues. V was shortened by 4 bases and J by 0 bases, with 9 bases between the two germline ends. The CDR3 loop is CASSLLTANTGELFF. CDR3 sequence (DNA): TGTGCCAGCAGCCTATTGACAGCGAACACCGGGGAGCTGTTTTTT.

CDR3 loop: CASSYPVSGAYEQYF. In DNA, the CDR3 is TGCGCCAGCAGTTACCCGGTGTCGGGGGCCTACGAGCAGTACTTC. The genes are TRBV5-1 and TRBJ2-7; perhaps TRBD2 as D (6 bases). Germline values: CDR1 SGHRS, CDR2 YFSETQ. The CDR3 totals 15 residues. Trimming took off 5 bases at V and 2 bases at J, with 17 bases between the two ends.

The V call is TRBV6-1, the J call TRBJ2-1; 8 bases are shared with TRBD1. Germline V gene data show CDR1 as MNHNS and CDR2 as SASEGT. CDR3 length: 13 residues. V lost 6 bases to trimming and J lost 5 bases; unmatched junction nucleotides: 3. The CDR3 nucleotides are TGTGCCAGCAGAACAGGGGGTAACAATGAGCAGTTCTTC. This gives the protein CASRTGGNNEQFF.

The DNA of the CDR3 is TGTGCCAGCAGCCTACAGCGAGGGGAGGGTGGCTACACCTTC. Protein: CASSLQRGEGGYTF. The chain carries TRBV7-9 and TRBJ1-2; possible D gene TRBD1, 5 bases. This CDR3 has 14 residues. The V gene lost 5 bases and the J gene lost 7 bases, with 17 bases spanning the gap. The germline gives CDR1 SEHNR, CDR2 FQNEAQ (reference sequence).

In this sample, this clone turned up once. V usage is TRBV23-1 and J usage is TRBJ1-5; D ambiguous. TRBV23-1 is identified as an open reading frame with a role that is uncertain. There are 19 residues in the CDR3. V was trimmed by 0 bases and J by 0 bases, leaving 18 bases between them. CDR3 protein: CASSQSLNSFPYSNQPQHF. The CDR3, as DNA: TGCGCCAGCAGTCAATCTCTTAACAGTTTCCCCTATAGCAATCAGCCCCAGCATTTT.

This chain uses TRBV7-8 with TRBJ1-4; TRBD1 agrees at 7 bases. Looked up from germline, CDR1 is SGHVS and CDR2 is FQNEAQ. The CDR3 spans 15 residues. Losses at the gene ends were 1 base for V and 8 bases for J; bases not matched to a gene: 7. The CDR3 spells CASSLDRGLGEKLFF. CDR3 bases: TGTGCCAGCAGCTTAGACAGGGGCTTGGGGGAAAAACTGTTTTTT. The whole variable domain, filled in from reference TRBV7-8 and TRBJ1-4, reads GAGVSQSPRYKVAKRGQDVALRCDPISGHVSLFWYQQALGQGPEFLTYFQNEAQLDKSGLPSDRFFAERPEGSVSTLKIQRTQQEDSAVYLCASSLDRGLGEKLFFGSGTQLSVL.

The genes are TRBV14 and TRBJ1-4; TRBD1 is a possible D gene (5 bases). Germline values: CDR1 SGHDN, CDR2 FVKESK. This CDR3 spans 16 amino acids. V was pared by 4 bases and J by 7 bases, with 19 bases between. The CDR3, as DNA: TGTGCCAGCAGCCCCAGCTCTAAGGGGCCAGGTGAAAAACTGTTTTTT. Protein product: CASSPSSKGPGEKLFF.